This T cell receptor (beta chain) is drawn from a study of blood T cells in healthy people across ages. The use of a sample-barcoded 5' primer and a J-beta primer mix characterized a second PCR of roughly 6 to 11 cycles. Through a template-switch adaptor with 12 random nucleotides, each cDNA molecule received a tag. TCRdb re-called the 5' RACE reads with MiXCR, one entry per CDR3 protein. The top ten hold 7.9% of the sample, which has 1.2 million to 1.5 million distinct CDR3 sequences, 42% seen once. This clonotype has only one observation. V was trimmed by 10 bases and J by 4 bases, leaving 15 bases between them. From germline, CDR1 is WNHNN and CDR2 SYGVQD (reference sequence). There are 13 residues in the CDR3.

The rearrangement uses TRBV10-1 and TRBJ2-3, with D possibly being TRBD1 or TRBD2 (6 bases each). Material for sequencing was blood. The clonotype originates from a woman under 30 in good health. CDR3 region: CATSLGGADTQYF. Written as DNA, the CDR3 is TGCGCCACCAGCCTCGGGGGCGCAGATACGCAGTATTTT.